Following are 13 T cell receptor beta chains from one sample sequenced in a study of T-cell memory formation after mild COVID-19. A single record per CDR3 protein comes from TCRdb applying MiXCR to the 5' RACE reads. The sample shows approximately 350,000 distinct CDR3 sequences, 10% to 15% of them seen only once. Sequences were obtained from PBMCs or a T cell subset sorted from them (not recorded which). These receptors were collected from a man aged 18 to 29 who had mild COVID-19 (a few samples of this study predate the infection). Cell type and time point are not known.

J is TRBJ2-3 and V is TRBV25-1; the D call may be TRBD1 or TRBD2 (6 bases each). The germline V gene encodes CDR1 MGHDK and CDR2 SYGVNS. This CDR3 has 14 residues. V was clipped by 7 bases and J by 5 bases, with 16 bases between them. The chain's CDR3 is CASTTGGHRDTQYF. CDR3 sequence (DNA): TGTGCCAGCACGACAGGAGGGCATAGAGATACGCAGTATTTT.

The rearrangement joins TRBV28 to TRBJ2-7; TRBD2 matches at 10 bases. Germline V gives CDR1 MDHEN, CDR2 SYDVKM. V was clipped by 7 bases and J by 6 bases; unmatched bases: 12. The CDR3 length is 15 residues. CDR3 protein: CASTSGGAYTSEQYV. The DNA for the CDR3 is TGTGCCAGCACAAGCGGGGGGGCCTACACAAGCGAGCAGTACGTC.

The CDR3 sequence: CASSLRSGASYEQYF. DNA for the CDR3: TGTGCCAGCAGCCTCCGGTCAGGGGCGAGCTACGAGCAGTACTTC. The rearrangement joins TRBV6-2 or TRBV6-3 to TRBJ2-7; the D gene is possibly TRBD1 (6 bases). Per germline, CDR1 MNHEY and CDR2 SVGEGT. This CDR3 contains 15 residues. V was clipped by 6 bases and J by 3 bases, with 18 bases between them.

This clonotype has only a few counts. V usage is TRBV20-1 and J usage is TRBJ2-1, with D hard to call. Trimming took off 3 bases at V and 5 bases at J, with 11 bases between the two ends. The CDR3 is 13 residues long. CDR1 and CDR2 from the germline V gene are DFQATT and SNEGSKA (reference sequence). In DNA form, the CDR3 reads TGCAGTGCTAGGATTGGGCCTCACAATGAGCAGTTCTTC. Encoded protein: CSARIGPHNEQFF.

The chain recombines TRBV18 with TRBJ2-3, with unresolved D. The CDR3 spans 14 residues. Germline V gene data show CDR1 as KGHSH and CDR2 as LQKENI. The ends were cut back, 3 bases at V and 1 base at J, with 8 bases in the middle. CDR3 sequence (DNA): TGTGCCAGCTCACCGGTAGCCCGCACAGATACGCAGTATTTT. It encodes CASSPVARTDTQYF.

V is TRBV7-8 and J is TRBJ1-4; D is unresolved. V lost 5 bases to trimming and J lost 6 bases, with 13 bases between them. Looked up from germline, CDR1 is SGHVS and CDR2 is FQNEAQ. This CDR3 comprises 14 residues. The CDR3 DNA sequence: TGTGCCAGCAGCCCCCTAGCGGGATATGAAAAACTGTTTTTT. Amino acids: CASSPLAGYEKLFF.

The gene calls are TRBV6-2 or TRBV6-3 and TRBJ1-2, with D hard to call. The germline gives CDR1 MNHEY, CDR2 SVGEGT. The CDR3 consists of 15 residues. V lost 0 bases and J lost 0, with 8 bases in between. For the CDR3, the DNA is TGTGCCAGCAGTTACTCGAGATCTTCTAACTATGGCTACACCTTC. It translates to CASSYSRSSNYGYTF.

This clonotype was picked up a small number of times. This chain joins TRBV7-9 and TRBJ2-7, with 10 bases identical to TRBD1. The CDR3 sequence is 14 residues long. The trim removed 1 base at V and 5 bases at J, leaving 2 bases unmatched. Germline CDR1 SEHNR, CDR2 FQNEAQ (reference sequence). The CDR3 loop reads CASSLEGTGDEQYV. CDR3 nucleotides: TGTGCCAGCAGCTTAGAAGGGACAGGGGACGAGCAGTACGTC.

The chain joins TRBV9 to TRBJ1-1; D is ambiguous. Germline V CDR1 and CDR2: SGDLS, YYNGEE. V gave up 4 bases and J gave up 3 bases, with 10 bases separating them. The CDR3 has 13 residues. CDR3 DNA sequence: TGTGCCAGCAGCACCCACCGGGACACTGAAGCTTTCTTT. It translates to CASSTHRDTEAFF.

The V and J genes are TRBV20-1 and TRBJ1-2, with a tentative D call TRBD1 (6 bases). The CDR3 runs to 13 residues. The V end lost 3 bases, the J end lost 3 bases, and 11 bases lay between the germline ends. The germline V gene has CDR1 DFQATT and CDR2 SNEGSKA (reference sequence). The CDR3: CSARHRADYGYTF. As DNA, the CDR3 is TGCAGTGCTAGGCACAGGGCGGACTATGGCTACACCTTC.

This clonotype was counted a few times. This chain uses TRBV12-3 or TRBV12-4 with TRBJ2-3; TRBD1 matches 7 bases. This CDR3 contains 15 residues. V gave up 5 bases and J gave up 0 bases; unmatched junction bases: 5. CDR3 coding DNA: TGTGCCAGCAGTCCGAGGGACAGTAGCACAGATACGCAGTATTTT. Protein sequence: CASSPRDSSTDTQYF.

Concerning this clonotype: With a much larger clone just one base away, this may be a read error. The chain links TRBV27 to TRBJ1-6; 7 bases are a match to TRBD1. The length of the CDR3 is 14 residues. V gave up 6 bases and J gave up 8 bases; unmatched junction bases: 7. The germline gives CDR1 MNHEY, CDR2 SMNVEV (reference sequence). The CDR3 sequence is CASRRDSPHSPLHF. The CDR3 coding sequence is TGTGCCAGCAGAAGGGACAGTCCTCATTCACCCCTCCACTTT.

This clonotype was observed a few times. The chain employs TRBV6-9 and TRBJ1-5; 8 bases line up with TRBD1. The CDR3 length is 15 residues. V gave up 6 bases and J gave up 3 bases; unmatched junction bases: 7. CDR1 is MNHGY and CDR2 is SVAAGI in the germline V gene. The DNA for the CDR3 is TGTGCCAGCAGCCTTGGACAGGGACTCAATCAGCCCCAGCATTTT. Translating it yields CASSLGQGLNQPQHF.